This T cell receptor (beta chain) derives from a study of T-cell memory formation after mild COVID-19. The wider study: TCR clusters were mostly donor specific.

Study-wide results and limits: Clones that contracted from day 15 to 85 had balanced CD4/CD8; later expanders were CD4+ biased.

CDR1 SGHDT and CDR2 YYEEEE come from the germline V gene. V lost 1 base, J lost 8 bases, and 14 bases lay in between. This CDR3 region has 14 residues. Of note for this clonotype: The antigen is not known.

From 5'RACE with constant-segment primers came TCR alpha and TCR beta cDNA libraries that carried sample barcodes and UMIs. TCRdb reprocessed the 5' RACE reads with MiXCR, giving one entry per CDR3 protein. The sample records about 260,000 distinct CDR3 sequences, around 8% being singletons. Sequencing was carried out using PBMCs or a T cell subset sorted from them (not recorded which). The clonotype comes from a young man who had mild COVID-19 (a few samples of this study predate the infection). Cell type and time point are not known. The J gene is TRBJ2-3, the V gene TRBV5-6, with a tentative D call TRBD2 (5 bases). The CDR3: CASSLTSSVGTQYF. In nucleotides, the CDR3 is TGTGCCAGCAGCTTGACTAGTTCGGTTGGTACGCAGTATTTT.